This TCR beta chain originates from a study of cytomegalovirus exposure and HLA in healthy donors (dated by TCRdb to the late 2010s). About the study as a whole: In an earlier analysis of around 540 of the donors, 250 to 350 Gb of sequence data and 90 million to 120 million unique TCR beta sequences from about 180 million T cells were reported. An early release that covered roughly 600 HLA-typed donors contained around 330 gigabases of sequencing data and about 84 million unique TCR sequences. Among the roughly 390 genotyped donors, around 81% belonged to the genetic ancestry cluster associated with self-reported Caucasian donors. The aim of the study was to test whether cataloging public T cell receptors could identify signatures of past pathogen exposure. Using immunosequencing, the study profiled T cell repertoires from 500 to 800 subjects and related those repertoires to cytomegalovirus serostatus. In addition to the first cohort of 650 to 750 subjects, a separate validation cohort of 100 to 150 different subjects was used. High-throughput TCR immunosequencing, statistical association of individual TCRs with disease status, and machine learning were combined to predict cytomegalovirus infection status. A later analysis re-examined previously published TCR beta repertoires from roughly 720 donors and added high-resolution HLA genotyping to investigate patterns of TCR occurrence. Rather than using new phenotypic data, the later analysis identified candidate immune exposures from TCR beta sequences and from how often those sequences occurred across donors. An earlier analysis of some 500 of the donors used high-throughput TCR beta sequencing to judge whether each TCR beta V gene segment behaved as functional or pseudogenic. Alongside the repertoire data, information on donor age, sex, ethnicity and CMV serostatus was compiled. A later genetic analysis took genome-wide SNP genotypes for about 55% of the roughly 700 donors and used that subset as a discovery cohort. All discovery cohort repertoires had been generated using a single sequencing platform. HLA typing covered class I and class II loci at four-digit resolution. Typing coverage differed by locus: A, B, C, DRB1 and DQB1 were typed in roughly 629-630 donors, DQA1 in about 560, DPA1 in approximately 610, and DPB1 in roughly 470. Four to six DR-DQ haplotypes were handled as single units for association and clustering, since linkage in the cohort was strong. Across about 380 genotyped donors of the cohort, an average of approximately 240,000 unique TCR beta nucleotide sequences per donor were sequenced, and roughly 18% of those sequences were non-productive.

The cohort comprised 666 healthy bone marrow donors. At the time of sampling, all cohort members were nominally healthy, though unrecorded immune exposures were likely present. The donor was CMV seronegative and belonged to the group of several hundred seronegative cohort members. Each donor provided a peripheral blood sample, and peripheral blood mononuclear cells were used for TCR beta sequencing. The Qiagen DNeasy Blood Extraction Kit was used to extract genomic DNA from the blood cell samples. In the case of this clone: The clone's antigen remains unknown. Base qualities are not recorded, but no much larger clone differs from it by a single base.

What the work shows at the level of the full study, not this receptor alone: A later analysis found that most CMV-associated TCR beta chains appeared HLA-restricted, with HLA associations seemingly driven largely by CMV exposure. According to the authors, the approach could potentially be generalized to other disease states and immunological phenotypes. Because some donors lacked HLA typing at each locus, the association tests relied only on the typed subset. In a later analysis, several top co-occurrence clusters were reported to appear linked to parvovirus B19, influenza, CMV and Epstein-Barr virus. According to a later genetic analysis, donors in an Asian-associated ancestry cluster had fewer N-insertions in productive TCRs than the approximately 650-donor mean. Sequencing depth was assumed to be roughly uniform across donors in the presence/absence analyses, though that assumption may not hold. The only immune exposure information available for the cohort was CMV serostatus. Most TCR sequences were seen in very few donors, while some public TCRs were found in many individuals. The study gave a list of more than 150 TCR beta chains associated with cytomegalovirus. A further reported finding was that TCR beta sequences accurately predicted the HLA-A and HLA-B alleles for most subjects in the first cohort. Assigning TCR associations to individual alleles was difficult when HLA alleles, especially DR and DQ, strongly co-occurred. In this cohort, only TCR beta chains were sequenced, and detectable features were limited by the absence of alpha or paired-chain data. In a later analysis, HLA-associated TCR beta chains showed more clonal expansion and lower generation probabilities than non-associated chains that were equally common. Linkage disequilibrium might explain the correlated functional status among segregating V segments, but an unknown experimental factor could not be excluded. Because counts were too low, approximately 18 rarely observed V segments, including chromosome 9 orphons, were excluded from the earlier analysis of about 500 of the donors. According to a later analysis, TCR association rates differed among HLA loci, with DRB1 alleles showing the most associated TCRs and HLA-C alleles showing the fewest. At a false discovery rate of 0.05, a later analysis linked 16,951 TCR beta sequences to specific HLA alleles. In an earlier analysis of 450 to 750 of the donors, most TCR beta V segments appeared in productive rearrangements about 90% or about 30% of the time, broadly matching IMGT annotations. A cluster of highly shared sequence variants was judged likely to represent a technical artifact of the sequencing pipeline. A later genetic analysis associated a missense DCLRE1C variant with V-gene and J-gene trimming of TCR beta chains, and an independent cohort replicated the association. The classifier was reported to diagnose cytomegalovirus status with high specificity and sensitivity in both the original and validation cohorts. In vitro tests confirmed that a few of the cytomegalovirus-associated TCR beta chains recognize cytomegalovirus antigens.

Libraries were made using the immunoSEQ multiplex PCR assay. For the multiplex PCR, a mixture combining 60 forward primers for TCR Vbeta segments and 13 reverse primers for TCR Jbeta segments was used. Amplification of the CDR3 region of rearranged TCR beta genes was performed with a multiplex PCR assay on genomic DNA. On the Illumina HiSeq System, the amplified TCR beta libraries were sequenced as 87-base-pair reads. In the authors' own workflow: In a later analysis, tens of millions of unique TCR beta chains were counted across the 500 to 700 repertoires, and approximately 11 million of these chains were shared by at least two donors. Raw reads were error-corrected and collapsed into unique sequences with a nearest-neighbor algorithm that merged closely related sequences to remove PCR and sequencing errors. To assign V, D and J gene segments, CDR3 sequences were aligned to IMGT reference sequences. Each retained sequence needed at least a six-nucleotide match to both a V gene segment and a J gene segment. A rearrangement was called productive if the CDR3 had no stop codons and remained in frame with V and J, and every other rearrangement was called non-productive. Following IMGT convention, CDR3 was defined as the stretch from the second conserved V-encoded cysteine up to the conserved J-encoded phenylalanine. The earlier analysis of approximately 500 of the donors excluded sequences that lacked an unambiguous match to a single V gene segment. An earlier analysis of under 750 of the donors called V segments functional above 56.7% productive rearrangements and segregating when the between-donor standard deviation exceeded 5%. A statistical classification framework was developed to diagnose cytomegalovirus status using the catalog of TCR beta chain sequences. V and J gene assignment, in a later analysis, came from comparing TCR nucleotide sequences with IMGT/GENE-DB human TR gene sequences. Using the TCRdist pipeline, a later analysis assigned CDR3 sequences along with most-parsimonious VDJ recombination scenarios. In a later analysis, every TCR beta chain was defined by the combination of its CDR3 amino acid sequence and its V-gene family, and reads without a unique V-gene family were dropped. A later analysis removed 592 highly shared, low-generation-probability nucleotide sequences to deal with suspected cross-contamination and a sequencing artifact. A later analysis calculated a clonal expansion index for each public chain from normalized within-repertoire ranks of inferred template counts. In a later analysis, generation probabilities were computed with a VDJ recombination model fitted to out-of-frame rearrangements, and the resulting probabilities were checked against IGoR. In a later analysis, TCR-TCR, TCR-HLA and TCR-CMV co-occurrence was scored with hypergeometric tests, and a repertoire-size bias correction was applied to TCR pairs. To estimate false discovery rates, a later analysis permuted the HLA or CMV assignments 20 times. In a later analysis, co-occurring TCRs were grouped using DBSCAN, with TCRdist sequence similarity added in when clustering inside HLA-allele-positive subsets. Repertoires with fewer than 30,000 or more than 120,000 public chains, plus five repertoires with anomalous nucleotide sharing, were excluded from co-occurrence clustering. Not all clones reach the TCRdb copy of this immuneACCESS table, which keeps in-frame sequences only. Checked studies attribute under half of the gap to unresolved V genes and leave the rest unexplained. Clone size and the V and J calls come from that table; the DNA yielded D and trimming. The sample table records about 150,000 clones; less than 80% of these occur just once. Roughly 2% of the sample is taken by the ten largest.

Specimen: PBMCs. The sequence was collected from a young man in good health and CMV-seronegative.

This receptor carries the CDR3 CASSPGGTGDSPLHF. The DNA sequence is given as TGTGCCAGCAGTCCCGGGGGGACAGGGGATTCACCCCTCCACTTT. The rearranged chain carries TRBV6-6 and TRBJ1-6; TRBD1 agrees with 10 junctional bases. Relative to germline, V is missing 5 bases and J is missing 8 bases, with 6 bases of the junction outside any gene match. CDR1 is given as MNHNY and CDR2 as SVGAGI, both from the germline V gene (reference sequence). The CDR3 sequence holds 15 residues, the cysteine and phenylalanine included. The CDR3 DNA has 45 bases and is translated from base 1.